This record concerns one T cell receptor (beta chain) sequence. The CDR3 loop spans 14 amino acids. Looked up from germline, CDR1 is LGHNA and CDR2 is YSLEER. V lost 1 base, J lost 2 bases, and 9 bases lay in between. TCRdb used MiXCR to reprocess the 5' RACE reads, holding one entry per CDR3 protein. The sample shows some 350,000 distinct CDR3 sequences, 9.5% to 13% of them seen only once. This sample is part of a study of T cells after yellow fever vaccination. This chain joins TRBV4-3 and TRBJ2-7, with D perhaps matching TRBD1 (5 bases). Sequencing used PBMCs, obtained on the day of the first yellow fever vaccination. The source is a man aged 18 to 35 who received the YFV17D yellow fever vaccine. CDR3 region: CASSQVRAPYEQYF. The CDR3 DNA sequence: TGCGCCAGCAGCCAAGTCAGGGCCCCCTACGAGCAGTACTTC.